The clone carrying this T cell receptor (beta chain) was counted only a few times. Its antigen is unidentified. The protocol was immunoSEQ multiplex PCR, while the TCRdb copy is restricted to in-frame clones and leaves out a portion. The sample yields roughly 52,000 clones, about four fifths seen once. Sample time point: week 23, last vaccination. Alongside topical imiquimod, each dose of vaccine comprised 300 ug of mutant IDH1 20-mer peptide. This entry belongs to a study of a mutant IDH1 vaccine in newly diagnosed glioma. The overall study: Of treated patients, approximately 62% were men and 37.5% women, averaging about 37 years. Receipt of radiotherapy, temozolomide, or both preceded the study, and most received both.

The CDR3 extends over 14 amino acids. V was shortened by 4 bases and J by 6 bases, with 15 bases between the two germline ends. Germline V gene lookup returns CDR1 MNHEY and CDR2 SMNVEV (reference sequence). Whole-study findings and limits: Vaccine-induced responses were seen in under 95% of patients, spanning several MHC alleles.

The specimen was PBMCs, collected from a glioma patient whose treatment included an IDH1 peptide vaccine. The J gene is TRBJ1-1, the V gene TRBV27, with D maybe TRBD1 (5 bases). This clonotype was sampled from a middle-aged man with glioma. The CDR3 region is CASSSSGSGAEAFF. Written as DNA, the CDR3 is TGTGCCAGCAGTTCCTCAGGGAGCGGGGCTGAAGCTTTCTTT.